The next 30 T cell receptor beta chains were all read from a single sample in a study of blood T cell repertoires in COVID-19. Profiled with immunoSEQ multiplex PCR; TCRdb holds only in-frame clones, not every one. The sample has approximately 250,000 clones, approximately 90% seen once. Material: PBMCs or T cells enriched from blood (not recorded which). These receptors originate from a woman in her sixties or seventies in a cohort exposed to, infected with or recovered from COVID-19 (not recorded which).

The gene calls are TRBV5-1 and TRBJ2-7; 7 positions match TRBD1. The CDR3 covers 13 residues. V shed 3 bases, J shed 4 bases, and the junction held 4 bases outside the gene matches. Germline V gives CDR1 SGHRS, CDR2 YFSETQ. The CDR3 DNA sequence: TGCGCCAGCAGCTGGGACAGAGATTACGAGCAGTACTTC. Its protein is CASSWDRDYEQYF.

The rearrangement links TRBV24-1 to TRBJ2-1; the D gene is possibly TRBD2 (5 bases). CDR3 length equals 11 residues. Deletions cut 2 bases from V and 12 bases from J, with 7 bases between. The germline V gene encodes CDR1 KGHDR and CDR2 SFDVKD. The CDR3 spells CATSDSLVQFF. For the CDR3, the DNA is TGTGCCACCAGTGATTCACTAGTGCAGTTCTTC.

CDR3 nucleotide sequence: TGTGCCAGCAGCTTGACTGATGACAATGAGCAGTTCTTC. Translation: CASSLTDDNEQFF. The chain has TRBV7-3 and TRBJ2-1, with D unclear. This CDR3 comprises 13 residues. Trimming shortened V by 3 bases and J by 5 bases, and 8 bases separated the two germline ends. The germline gives CDR1 SGHTA, CDR2 FQGTGA.

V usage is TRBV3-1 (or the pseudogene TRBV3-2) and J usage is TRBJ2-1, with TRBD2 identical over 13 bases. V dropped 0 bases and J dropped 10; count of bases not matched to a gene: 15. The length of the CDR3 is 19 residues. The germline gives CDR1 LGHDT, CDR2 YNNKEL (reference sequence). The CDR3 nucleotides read TGTGCCAGCAGCCAAGATGGGGCCAGTCGACTAGCGGGAGGAGGGGAGCAGTTCTTC. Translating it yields CASSQDGASRLAGGGEQFF.

The CDR3 reads CASSASRGYEQYF. CDR3 sequence (DNA): TGTGCCAGCAGCGCCTCACGGGGCTACGAGCAGTACTTC. The V and J genes are TRBV27 and TRBJ2-7; possible D gene TRBD2, 5 bases. CDR3 size: 13 residues. Germline CDR1 reads MNHEY; CDR2 reads SMNVEV (reference sequence). V gave up 6 bases and J gave up 3 bases, with 12 bases separating them.

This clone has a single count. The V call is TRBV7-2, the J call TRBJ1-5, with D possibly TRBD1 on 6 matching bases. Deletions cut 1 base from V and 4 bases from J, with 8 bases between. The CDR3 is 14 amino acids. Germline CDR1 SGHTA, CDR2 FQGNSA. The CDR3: CASSLEQGNQPQHF. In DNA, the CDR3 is TGTGCCAGCAGCTTAGAACAGGGAAATCAGCCCCAGCATTTT.

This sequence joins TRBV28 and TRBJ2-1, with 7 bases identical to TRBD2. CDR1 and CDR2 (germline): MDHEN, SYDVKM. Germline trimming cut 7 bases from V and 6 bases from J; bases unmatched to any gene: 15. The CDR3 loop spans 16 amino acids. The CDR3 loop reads CASTLGGGGSGNEQFF. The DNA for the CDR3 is TGTGCCAGCACCCTGGGTGGGGGAGGGTCGGGCAATGAGCAGTTCTTC. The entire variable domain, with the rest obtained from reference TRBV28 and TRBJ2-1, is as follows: DVKVTQSSRYLVKRTGEKVFLECVQDMDHENMFWYRQDPGLGLRLIYFSYDVKMKEKGDIPEGYSVSREKKERFSLILESASTNQTSMYLCASTLGGGGSGNEQFFGPGTRLTVL.

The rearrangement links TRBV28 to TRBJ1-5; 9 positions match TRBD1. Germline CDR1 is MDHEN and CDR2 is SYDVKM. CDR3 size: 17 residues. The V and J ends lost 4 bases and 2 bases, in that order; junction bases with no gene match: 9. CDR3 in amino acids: CASSWGQGKKGNQPQHF. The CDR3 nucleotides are TGTGCCAGCAGTTGGGGACAGGGTAAGAAGGGCAATCAGCCCCAGCATTTT.

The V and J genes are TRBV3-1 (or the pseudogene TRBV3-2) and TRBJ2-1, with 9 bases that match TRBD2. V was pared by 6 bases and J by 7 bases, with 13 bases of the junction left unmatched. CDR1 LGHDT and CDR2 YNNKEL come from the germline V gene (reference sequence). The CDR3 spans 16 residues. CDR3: CASSHDVLAGRNEQFF. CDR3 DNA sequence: TGTGCCAGCAGTCATGATGTCCTAGCGGGAAGGAATGAGCAGTTCTTC.

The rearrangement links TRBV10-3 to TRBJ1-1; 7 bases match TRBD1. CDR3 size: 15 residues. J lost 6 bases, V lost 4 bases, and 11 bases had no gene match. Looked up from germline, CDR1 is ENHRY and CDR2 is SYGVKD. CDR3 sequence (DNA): TGTGCCATCAGTGCTGCGACAGGGAGGATACCTGAAGCTTTCTTT. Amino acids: CAISAATGRIPEAFF.

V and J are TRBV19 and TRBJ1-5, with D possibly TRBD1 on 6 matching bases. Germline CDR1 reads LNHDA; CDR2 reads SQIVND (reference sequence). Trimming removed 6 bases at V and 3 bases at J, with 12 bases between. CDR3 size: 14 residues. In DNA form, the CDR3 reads TGTGCCAGTAGGAGGGGGAACTCCAATCAGCCCCAGCATTTT. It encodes CASRRGNSNQPQHF. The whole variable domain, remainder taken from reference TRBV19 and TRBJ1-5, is DGGITQSPKYLFRKEGQNVTLSCEQNLNHDAMYWYRQDPGQGLRLIYYSQIVNDFQKGDIAEGYSVSREKKESFPLTVTSAQKNPTAFYLCASRRGNSNQPQHFGDGTRLSIL.

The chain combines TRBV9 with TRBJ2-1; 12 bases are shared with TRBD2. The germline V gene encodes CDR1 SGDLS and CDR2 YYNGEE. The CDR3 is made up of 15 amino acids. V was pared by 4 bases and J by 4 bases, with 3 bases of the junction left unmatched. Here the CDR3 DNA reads TGTGCCAGCAGCATCCTAGCGGGAGGGTACAATGAGCAGTTCTTC. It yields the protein CASSILAGGYNEQFF.

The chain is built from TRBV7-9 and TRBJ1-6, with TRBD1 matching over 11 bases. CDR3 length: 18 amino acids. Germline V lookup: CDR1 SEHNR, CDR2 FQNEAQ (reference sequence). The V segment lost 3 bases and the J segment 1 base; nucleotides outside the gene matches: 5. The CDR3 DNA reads TGTGCCAGCAGCTTTGGGACAGGGGGGTCGTCCTATAATTCACCCCTCCACTTT. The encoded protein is CASSFGTGGSSYNSPLHF.

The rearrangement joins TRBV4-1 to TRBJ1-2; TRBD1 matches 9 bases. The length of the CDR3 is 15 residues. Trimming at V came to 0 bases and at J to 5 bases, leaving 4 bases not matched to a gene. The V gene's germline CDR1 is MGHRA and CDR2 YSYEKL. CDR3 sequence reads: CASSQDGTGRYGYTF. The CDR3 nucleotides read TGCGCCAGCAGCCAAGATGGGACAGGGAGGTATGGCTACACCTTC.

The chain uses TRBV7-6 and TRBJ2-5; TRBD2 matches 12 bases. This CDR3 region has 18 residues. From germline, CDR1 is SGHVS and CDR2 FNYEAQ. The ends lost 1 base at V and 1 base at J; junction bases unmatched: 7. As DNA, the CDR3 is TGTGCCAGCAGCTTAGGTACCCTAGCGGGGGGGACCCAAGAGACCCAGTACTTC. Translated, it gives CASSLGTLAGGTQETQYF.

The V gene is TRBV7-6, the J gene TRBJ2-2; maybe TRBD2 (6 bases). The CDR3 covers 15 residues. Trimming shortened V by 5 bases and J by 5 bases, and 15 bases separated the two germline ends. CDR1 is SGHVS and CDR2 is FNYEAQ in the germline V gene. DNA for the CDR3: TGTGCCAGCAGCGCCGTGGGGGGAGCGACCGGGGAGCTGTTTTTT. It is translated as CASSAVGGATGELFF.

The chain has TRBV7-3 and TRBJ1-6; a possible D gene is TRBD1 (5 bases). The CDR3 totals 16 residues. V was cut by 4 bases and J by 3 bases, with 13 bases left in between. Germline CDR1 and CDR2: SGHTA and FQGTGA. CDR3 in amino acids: CASSSQGGGYNSPLHF. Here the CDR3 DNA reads TGTGCCAGCAGCTCTCAGGGAGGAGGCTATAATTCACCCCTCCACTTT. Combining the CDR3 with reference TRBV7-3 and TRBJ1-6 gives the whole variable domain GAGVSQTPSNKVTEKGKYVELRCDPISGHTALYWYRQSLGQGPEFLIYFQGTGAADDSGLPNDRFFAVRPEGSVSTLKIQRTERGDSAVYLCASSSQGGGYNSPLHFGNGTRLTVT.

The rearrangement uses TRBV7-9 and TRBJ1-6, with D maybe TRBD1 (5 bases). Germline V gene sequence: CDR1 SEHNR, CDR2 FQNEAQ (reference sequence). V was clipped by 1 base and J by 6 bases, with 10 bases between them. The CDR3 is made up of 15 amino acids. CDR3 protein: CASSLEGVVNSPLHF. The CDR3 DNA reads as TGTGCCAGCAGCTTAGAAGGGGTCGTTAATTCACCCCTCCACTTT.

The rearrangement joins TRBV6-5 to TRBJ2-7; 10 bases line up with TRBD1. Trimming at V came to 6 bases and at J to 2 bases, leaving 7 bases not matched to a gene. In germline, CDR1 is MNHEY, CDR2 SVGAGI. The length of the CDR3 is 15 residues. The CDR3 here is CASSRGQGGTYEQYF. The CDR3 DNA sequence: TGTGCCAGCAGCCGCGGACAGGGGGGCACCTACGAGCAGTACTTC.

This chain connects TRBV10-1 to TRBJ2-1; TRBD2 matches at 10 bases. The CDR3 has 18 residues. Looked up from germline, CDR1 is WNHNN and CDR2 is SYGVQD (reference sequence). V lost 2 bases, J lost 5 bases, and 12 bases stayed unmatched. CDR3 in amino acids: CASSEARAASGGHNEQFF. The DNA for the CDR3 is TGCGCCAGCAGTGAGGCCCGGGCGGCTAGCGGGGGCCACAATGAGCAGTTCTTC.

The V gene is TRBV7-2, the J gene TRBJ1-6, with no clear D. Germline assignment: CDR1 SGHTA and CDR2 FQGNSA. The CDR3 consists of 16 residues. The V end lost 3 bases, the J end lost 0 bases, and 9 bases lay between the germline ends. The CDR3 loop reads CASSFGGSSYNSPLHF. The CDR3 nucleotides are TGTGCCAGCAGCTTCGGCGGGAGCTCCTATAATTCACCCCTCCACTTT.

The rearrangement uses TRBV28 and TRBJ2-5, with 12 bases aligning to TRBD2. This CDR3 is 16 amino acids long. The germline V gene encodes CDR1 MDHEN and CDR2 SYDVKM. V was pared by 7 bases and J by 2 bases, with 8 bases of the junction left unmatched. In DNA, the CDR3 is TGTGCCAGCAAGCCTAGCGGGAGGGTCCCGCAAGAGACCCAGTACTTC. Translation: CASKPSGRVPQETQYF.

The CDR3 DNA follows: TGTGCCAGCAGTGAAGCGCAGGGGAGGAACACTGAAGCTTTCTTT. It encodes CASSEAQGRNTEAFF. The chain carries TRBV2 and TRBJ1-1; tentatively, D is TRBD1 (6 bases). Per germline, CDR1 SNHLY and CDR2 FYNNEI. Trimming removed 0 bases at V and 1 base at J, with 9 bases between. The CDR3 sequence is 15 residues long.

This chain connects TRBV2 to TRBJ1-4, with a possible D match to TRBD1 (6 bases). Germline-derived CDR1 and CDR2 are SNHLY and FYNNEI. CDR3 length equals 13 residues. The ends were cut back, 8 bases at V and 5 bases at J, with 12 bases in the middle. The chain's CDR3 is CASFFRGNEKLFF. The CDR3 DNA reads TGTGCCAGCTTCTTTAGGGGGAATGAAAAACTGTTTTTT.

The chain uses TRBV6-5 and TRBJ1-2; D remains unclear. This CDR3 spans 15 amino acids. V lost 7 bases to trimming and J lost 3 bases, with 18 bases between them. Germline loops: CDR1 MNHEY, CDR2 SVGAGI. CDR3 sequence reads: CASTPQEGVDYGYTF. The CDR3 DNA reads TGTGCCAGCACCCCCCAGGAGGGAGTGGACTATGGCTACACCTTC.

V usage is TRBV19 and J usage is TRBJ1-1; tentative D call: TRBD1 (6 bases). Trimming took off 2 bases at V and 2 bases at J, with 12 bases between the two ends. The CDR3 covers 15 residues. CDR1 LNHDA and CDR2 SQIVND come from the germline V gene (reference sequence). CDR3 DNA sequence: TGTGCCAGTAGTATACCGAAGGGGGTAAACACTGAAGCTTTCTTT. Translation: CASSIPKGVNTEAFF.

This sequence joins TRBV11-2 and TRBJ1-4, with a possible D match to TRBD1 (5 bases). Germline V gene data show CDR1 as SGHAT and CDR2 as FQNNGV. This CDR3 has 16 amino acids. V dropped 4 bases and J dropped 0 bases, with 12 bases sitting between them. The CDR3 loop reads CASSYRRGATNEKLFF. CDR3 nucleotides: TGTGCCAGCAGCTATAGGAGGGGAGCAACTAATGAAAAACTGTTTTTT. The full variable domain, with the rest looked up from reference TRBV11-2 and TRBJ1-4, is EAGVAQSPRYKIIEKRQSVAFWCNPISGHATLYWYQQILGQGPKLLIQFQNNGVVDDSQLPKDRFSAERLKGVDSTLKIQPAKLEDSAVYLCASSYRRGATNEKLFFGSGTQLSVL.

The CDR3 DNA is TGTGCCAGCAGGGGTAGCGGGAGGGGTAGCACAGATACGCAGTATTTT. It specifies CASRGSGRGSTDTQYF. The chain joins TRBV27 to TRBJ2-3; 11 bases agree with TRBD2. Trimming removed 6 bases from V and 0 bases from J; junction bases left unmatched: 5. Germline CDR1 MNHEY, CDR2 SMNVEV (reference sequence). CDR3 length: 16 amino acids.

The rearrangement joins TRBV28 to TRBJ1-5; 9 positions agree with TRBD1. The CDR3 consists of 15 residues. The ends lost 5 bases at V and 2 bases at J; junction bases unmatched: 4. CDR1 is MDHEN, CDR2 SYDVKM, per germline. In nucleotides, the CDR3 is TGTGCCAGCAGTCCCCGGACAGGGGGCAATCAGCCCCAGCATTTT. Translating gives CASSPRTGGNQPQHF.

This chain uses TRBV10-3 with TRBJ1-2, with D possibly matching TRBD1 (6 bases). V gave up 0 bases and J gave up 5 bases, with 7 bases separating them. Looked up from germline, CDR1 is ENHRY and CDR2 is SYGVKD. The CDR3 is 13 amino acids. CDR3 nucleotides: TGTGCCATCAGTGAGTCGGGACAATATGGCTACACCTTC. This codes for CAISESGQYGYTF.